The clone carrying this T cell receptor (beta chain) appeared many times. Its cognate antigen is unknown. This specimen comes from a study of T cell repertoires in cytomegalovirus infection. For the study at large: Recently identified HLA-C-restricted and well-studied HLA-B-restricted CMV epitopes were used. Matching HLA type and CMV infection were both indicated by public TCR beta signatures. Overall study results and limits: HLA-C-restricted CMV-specific TCR beta clonotypes were dominant in the ex vivo response. The study identified carriers of CMV plus the relevant HLA from cumulative public TCR beta family frequency.

Deletions cut 2 bases from V and 3 bases from J, with 19 bases between. In germline, CDR1 is SGHVS, CDR2 FQNEAQ. CDR3 length: 17 residues. TCRdb re-called the reads with MiXCR, one entry per CDR3 protein. The sample consists of 900,000 to 950,000 distinct CDR3 sequences, 25% to 40% of them appearing once. V is TRBV7-8 and J is TRBJ1-1; D may be TRBD1 (5 bases). Here the sequenced sample was cultured CD8+ T cells from PBMCs, taken from culture after CMV antigen stimulation. This receptor was obtained from a human donor in good health (CMV status not recorded). Some clones in this sample may be carry-over from other donors' samples. CDR3 sequence (DNA): TGTGCCAGCAGCTTAAGGGGCAGGGCCGTTGTCGACACTGAAGCTTTCTTT. Translation: CASSLRGRAVVDTEAFF. Together with reference TRBV7-8 and TRBJ1-1, the CDR3 gives the full variable domain: GAGVSQSPRYKVAKRGQDVALRCDPISGHVSLFWYQQALGQGPEFLTYFQNEAQLDKSGLPSDRFFAERPEGSVSTLKIQRTQQEDSAVYLCASSLRGRAVVDTEAFFGQGTRLTVV.